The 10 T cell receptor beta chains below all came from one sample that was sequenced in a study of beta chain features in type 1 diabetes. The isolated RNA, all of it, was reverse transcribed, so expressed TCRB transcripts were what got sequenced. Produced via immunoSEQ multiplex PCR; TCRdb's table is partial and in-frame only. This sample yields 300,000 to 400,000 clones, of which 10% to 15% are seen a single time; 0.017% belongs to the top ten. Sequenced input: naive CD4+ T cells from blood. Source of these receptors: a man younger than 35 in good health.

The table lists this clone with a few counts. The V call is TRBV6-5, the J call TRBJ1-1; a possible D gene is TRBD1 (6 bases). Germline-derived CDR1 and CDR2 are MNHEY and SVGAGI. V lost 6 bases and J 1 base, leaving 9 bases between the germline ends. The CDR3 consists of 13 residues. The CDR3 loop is CASSRTENTEAFF. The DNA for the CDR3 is TGTGCCAGCAGCAGGACAGAGAACACTGAAGCTTTCTTT.

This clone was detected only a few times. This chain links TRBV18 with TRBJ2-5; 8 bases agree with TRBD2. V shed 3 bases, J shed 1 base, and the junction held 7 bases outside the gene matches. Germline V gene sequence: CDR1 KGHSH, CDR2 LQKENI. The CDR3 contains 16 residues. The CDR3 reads CASSPQRETIQETQYF. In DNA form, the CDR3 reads TGTGCCAGCTCACCCCAGCGGGAGACAATCCAAGAGACCCAGTACTTC.

The CDR3 coding sequence is TGTGCCACAGCGAATCTAGCGGGCCGCACAGATACGCAGTATTTT. Protein sequence: CATANLAGRTDTQYF. The chain links TRBV11-2 to TRBJ2-3, with 8 bases lining up with TRBD2. This CDR3 has 15 amino acids. CDR1 and CDR2 from the germline V gene are SGHAT and FQNNGV. Germline trimming cut 10 bases from V and 1 base from J; bases unmatched to any gene: 10.

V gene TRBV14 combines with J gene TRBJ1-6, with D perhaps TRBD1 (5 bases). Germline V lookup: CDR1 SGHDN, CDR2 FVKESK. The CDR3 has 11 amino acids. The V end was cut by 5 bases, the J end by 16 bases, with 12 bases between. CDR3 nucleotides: TGTGCCAGCAGCGACGTTGGGACTCTCCACTTT. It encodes CASSDVGTLHF.

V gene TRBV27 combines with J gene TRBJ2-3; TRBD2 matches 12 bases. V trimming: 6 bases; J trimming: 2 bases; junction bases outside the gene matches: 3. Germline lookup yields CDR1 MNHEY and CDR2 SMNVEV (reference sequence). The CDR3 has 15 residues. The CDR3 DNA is TGTGCCAGCAGGACTAGCGGGAGCCCCACAGATACGCAGTATTTT. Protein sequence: CASRTSGSPTDTQYF.

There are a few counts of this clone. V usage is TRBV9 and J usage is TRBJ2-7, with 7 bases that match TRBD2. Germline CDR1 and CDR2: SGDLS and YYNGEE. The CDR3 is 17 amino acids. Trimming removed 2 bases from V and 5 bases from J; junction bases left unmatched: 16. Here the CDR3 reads CASSVGSGPPRGDEQYF. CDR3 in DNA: TGTGCCAGCAGCGTTGGTAGCGGGCCACCCAGAGGGGACGAGCAGTACTTC.

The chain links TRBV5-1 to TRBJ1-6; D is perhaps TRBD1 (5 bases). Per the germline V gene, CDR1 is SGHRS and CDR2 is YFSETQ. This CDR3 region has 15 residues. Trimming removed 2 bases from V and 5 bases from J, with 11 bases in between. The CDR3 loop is CASSFYGGDNSPLHF. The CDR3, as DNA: TGCGCCAGCAGCTTCTATGGGGGGGATAATTCACCCCTCCACTTT.

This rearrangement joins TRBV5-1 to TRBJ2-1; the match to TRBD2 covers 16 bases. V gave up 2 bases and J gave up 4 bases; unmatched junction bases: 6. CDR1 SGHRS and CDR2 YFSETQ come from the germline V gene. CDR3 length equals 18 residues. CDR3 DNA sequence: TGCGCCAGCAGCTTCCCGGGACTAGCGGGAGGGCGGTACAATGAGCAGTTCTTC. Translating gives CASSFPGLAGGRYNEQFF. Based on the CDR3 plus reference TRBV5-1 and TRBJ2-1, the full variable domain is KAGVTQTPRYLIKTRGQQVTLSCSPISGHRSVSWYQQTPGQGLQFLFEYFSETQRNKGNFPGRFSGRQFSNSRSEMNVSTLELGDSALYLCASSFPGLAGGRYNEQFFGPGTRLTVL.

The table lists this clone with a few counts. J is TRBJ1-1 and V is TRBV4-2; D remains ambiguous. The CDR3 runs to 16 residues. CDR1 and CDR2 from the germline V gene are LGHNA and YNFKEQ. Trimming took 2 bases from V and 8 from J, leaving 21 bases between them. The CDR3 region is CASSQLDLVSPREAFF. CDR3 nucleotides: TGTGCCAGCAGCCAACTCGACCTGGTCAGCCCTAGGGAAGCTTTCTTT.

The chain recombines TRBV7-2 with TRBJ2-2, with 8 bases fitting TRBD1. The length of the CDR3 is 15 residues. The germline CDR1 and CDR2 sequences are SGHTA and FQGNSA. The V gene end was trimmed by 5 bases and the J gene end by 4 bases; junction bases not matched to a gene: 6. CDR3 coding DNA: TGTGCCAGCAGCCGACAGGGGTACGGCACCGGGGAGCTGTTTTTT. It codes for CASSRQGYGTGELFF.